The 20 T cell receptor beta chains presented below share a single source sample, sequenced in a study of blood T cells in healthy people across ages. Together with a sample-barcoded 5' primer, a J-beta primer mix was included in a second PCR lasting roughly 6 to 12 cycles. Using its own MiXCR run on the 5' RACE reads, TCRdb lists one record per CDR3 protein. The profile shows 1.5 million to 2 million distinct CDR3 sequences, about 50% of them singletons. The sequenced material came from blood. The receptors derive from a woman aged 40 to 50 in good health.

The rearrangement joins TRBV9 to TRBJ1-2, with 7 bases identical to TRBD1. The trim removed 3 bases at V and 1 base at J, leaving 15 bases unmatched. The CDR3 has 18 residues. CDR1 and CDR2 (germline): SGDLS, YYNGEE. The CDR3 region has the DNA TGTGCCAGCAGCGCAACGACAGGGAACACGCCCTTTAACTATGGCTACACCTTC. Protein sequence: CASSATTGNTPFNYGYTF.

On this clonotype itself: This may be a read error: a much more frequent sequence differs by one nucleotide. The chain is built from TRBV10-3 and TRBJ2-3; the D call may be TRBD1 or TRBD2 (6 bases each). The CDR3 is made up of 13 amino acids. The germline V gene encodes CDR1 ENHRY and CDR2 SYGVKD. The CDR3 reads CTSQGGNTDTQYF. CDR3 sequence (DNA): TGTACCAGCCAAGGGGGGAACACAGATACGCAGTATTTT.

This clonotype appeared once. This sequence joins TRBV6-1 and TRBJ2-1; 8 nucleotides agree with TRBD1. TRBJ2-7 explains the end of the DNA better; the J call may be wrong. CDR1 is MNHNS, CDR2 SASEGT, per germline. This CDR3 contains 15 residues. The CDR3 loop is CASSESGGGYNEQYF. The CDR3 region has the DNA TGTGCCAGCAGTGAATCAGGGGGCGGCTACAATGAGCAGTACTTC.

The chain employs TRBV4-1 and TRBJ1-5; possible D gene TRBD1, 6 bases. The CDR3 has 15 amino acids. Deletions cut 0 bases from V and 5 bases from J, with 11 bases between. Looked up from germline, CDR1 is MGHRA and CDR2 is YSYEKL. DNA of the CDR3: TGCGCCAGCAGCCAAGAGCTGGGGGCGGATCAGCCCCAGCATTTT. Encoded protein: CASSQELGADQPQHF.

The J gene is TRBJ2-1, the V gene TRBV27; TRBD2 matches at 10 bases. The DNA end is a closer match to TRBJ2-7, so the J assignment may be wrong. CDR1 is MNHEY, CDR2 SMNVEV, per germline (reference sequence). The CDR3 totals 17 residues. The CDR3 is CASTLTVPSGGYNEQYF. The CDR3 DNA is TGTGCCAGCACTCTAACCGTCCCTAGCGGGGGATACAATGAGCAGTACTTC.

This chain's CDR3 is CKTSGGSTDTQYF. The CDR3 region has the DNA TGCAAGACTAGCGGGGGGAGCACAGATACGCAGTATTTT. V usage is TRBV20-1 and J usage is TRBJ2-3; 13 bases line up with TRBD2. The CDR3 length is 13 residues. CDR1 DFQATT and CDR2 SNEGSKA come from the germline V gene (reference sequence).

A remark on this clonotype: Relative to the germline gene, one junction end is altered; a read error may explain this. The chain is built from TRBV3-1 and TRBJ2-1; 7 positions match TRBD1. The CDR3 sequence is 17 residues long. Looked up from germline, CDR1 is LGHDT and CDR2 is YNNKEL (reference sequence). CDR3 DNA sequence: TGTACCAGCAGACCGCACAGGGGCGAATCCTCCTACAATGAGCAGTTCTTC. Protein: CTSRPHRGESSYNEQFF.

This rearrangement joins TRBV3-1 to TRBJ2-3; 7 nucleotides agree with TRBD2. V was clipped by 5 bases and J by 2 bases; unmatched bases: 4. The CDR3 has 14 residues. In germline, CDR1 is LGHDT, CDR2 YNNKEL (reference sequence). CDR3 DNA: TGTGCCAGCAGCACAAGCGGGGCCACAGATACGCAGTATTTT. It is translated as CASSTSGATDTQYF.

The chain uses TRBV9 and TRBJ2-5; D is undetermined. V was cut by 2 bases and J by 5 bases, with 7 bases left in between. Germline CDR1 is SGDLS and CDR2 is YYNGEE. The CDR3 spans 12 residues. The DNA for the CDR3 is TGTGCCAGCAGCGTCCGCCCTGAGACCCAGTACTTC. This translates into CASSVRPETQYF. The full variable domain, its missing parts supplied by reference TRBV9 and TRBJ2-5, is DSGVTQTPKHLITATGQRVTLRCSPRSGDLSVYWYQQSLDQGLQFLIQYYNGEERAKGNILERFSAQQFPDLHSELNLSSLELGDSALYFCASSVRPETQYFGPGTRLLVL.

This clonotype came up a few times. The rearrangement joins TRBV11-3 to TRBJ2-1; a weak D match, TRBD2 (6 bases). The V gene lost 1 base and the J gene lost 5 bases, with 9 bases spanning the gap. Germline V CDR1 and CDR2: SGHNT, YENEEA. The CDR3 contains 14 residues. CDR3 sequence (DNA): TGTGCCAGCAGCTTAGCCGCGGGGCACAATGAGCAGTTCTTC. Translating it yields CASSLAAGHNEQFF.

The chain links TRBV2 to TRBJ2-1, with D uncertain. Germline-derived CDR1 and CDR2 are SNHLY and FYNNEI. The length of the CDR3 is 11 residues. V gave up 8 bases and J gave up 12 bases, with 14 bases separating them. CDR3 nucleotides: TGTGCCAGCCCCTCCACATTAGGGCAGTTCTTC. As protein: CASPSTLGQFF. Based on the CDR3 plus reference TRBV2 and TRBJ2-1, the full variable domain is EPEVTQTPSHQVTQMGQEVILRCVPISNHLYFYWYRQILGQKVEFLVSFYNNEISEKSEIFDDQFSVERPDGSNFTLKIRSTKLEDSAMYFCASPSTLGQFFGPGTRLTVL.

The CDR3 DNA follows: TGCGCCAGCAGCCAAGAATCGAAGGGAGATACGCAGTATTTT. This encodes CASSQESKGDTQYF. The chain is built from TRBV4-3 and TRBJ2-3; D not resolved. V was pared by 0 bases and J by 5 bases, with 9 bases between. Germline lookup yields CDR1 LGHNA and CDR2 YSLEER. CDR3 length equals 14 residues.

The table lists this clonotype with a few counts. The chain has TRBV7-2 and TRBJ2-7; 10 bases map to TRBD1. Looked up from germline, CDR1 is SGHTA and CDR2 is FQGNSA. The CDR3 has 14 amino acids. J was trimmed by 6 bases and V by 3 bases; bases with no gene match: 5. CDR3 DNA sequence: TGTGCCAGCAGCTTCCGACAGGGGGCTCGCGAGCAGTACTTC. Its protein is CASSFRQGAREQYF.

This clonotype was counted a few times. The chain is built from TRBV4-2 and TRBJ2-1; the match to TRBD1 covers 9 bases. CDR3 length: 15 amino acids. The germline CDR1 and CDR2 sequences are LGHNA and YNFKEQ. Unmatched junction bases numbered 8, after V lost 4 bases and J lost 7 bases. The CDR3 nucleotides read TGTGCCAGCAGCCTCCCGTCTGGGACAGGGAATGAGCAGTTCTTC. It translates to CASSLPSGTGNEQFF.

This clonotype was seen once. The rearrangement joins TRBV29-1 to TRBJ2-7; D perhaps matches TRBD2 (5 bases). The V end lost 4 bases, the J end lost 7 bases, and 17 bases lay between the germline ends. CDR1 and CDR2 (germline): SQVTM, ANQGSEA. CDR3 length: 13 residues. CDR3 protein: CSVAGNPRREQYF. The CDR3 nucleotides read TGCAGCGTTGCCGGGAACCCTCGGAGGGAGCAGTACTTC.

This clonotype was observed a few times. The gene calls are TRBV29-1 and TRBJ2-3, with 8 bases that match TRBD1. CDR3 size: 14 residues. Losses at the gene ends were 7 bases for V and 1 base for J; bases not matched to a gene: 7. From germline, CDR1 is SQVTM and CDR2 ANQGSEA. CDR3 amino acids: CSAIGQGGTDTQYF. The CDR3 DNA sequence: TGCAGCGCGATCGGACAGGGCGGCACAGATACGCAGTATTTT.

There are a few counts of this clonotype. The gene calls are TRBV6-2 or TRBV6-3 and TRBJ2-1, with D unresolved. V was cut by 2 bases and J by 3 bases, with 5 bases left in between. The CDR3 spans 13 residues. Germline V gives CDR1 MNHEY, CDR2 SVGEGT. The CDR3 coding sequence is TGTGCCAGCAGTTACGGATACTACAATGAGCAGTTCTTC. Protein: CASSYGYYNEQFF.

This clonotype came up once. V and J are TRBV28 and TRBJ1-5; 10 nucleotides line up with TRBD1. V trimming: 5 bases; J trimming: 0 bases; junction bases outside the gene matches: 4. The CDR3 contains 16 residues. Looked up from germline, CDR1 is MDHEN and CDR2 is SYDVKM. The CDR3 reads CASSHWDRGSNQPQHF. The DNA of the CDR3 is TGTGCCAGCAGTCACTGGGACAGGGGTAGCAATCAGCCCCAGCATTTT.

This clonotype is a singleton in its sample. The chain joins TRBV9 to TRBJ2-3, with TRBD2 identical over 12 bases. CDR3 length: 17 residues. Germline CDR1 SGDLS, CDR2 YYNGEE. Trimming cost V 0 bases and J 3 bases; bases outside gene matches: 5. CDR3 in amino acids: CASSVETSGGGTDTQYF. The CDR3 DNA sequence: TGTGCCAGCAGCGTAGAGACTAGCGGGGGAGGGACAGATACGCAGTATTTT.

A few counts support this clonotype. CDR3 in DNA: TGTGCCAGCAGCCAAGCCTCAGGACTAGCGGGACAAAGCTCCTACAATGAGCAGTTCTTC. Its protein product is CASSQASGLAGQSSYNEQFF. The rearrangement links TRBV4-2 to TRBJ2-1; 12 nucleotides match TRBD2. Trimming cost V 1 base and J 0 bases; bases outside gene matches: 10. Looked up from germline, CDR1 is LGHNA and CDR2 is YNFKEQ. The CDR3 totals 20 residues.